The 14 T cell receptor beta chains below were found in one sample sequenced in a study of CD4+ T cells in melanoma. This table comes from immunoSEQ multiplex PCR, and its TCRdb copy is limited to in-frame clones, with some not included. The data hold roughly 140,000 clones, with 85% to 95% observed a single time. These receptors were obtained from a human donor with melanoma.

The V gene is TRBV9, the J gene TRBJ2-2, with D possibly TRBD2 on 7 matching bases. The CDR3 spans 19 residues. Germline CDR1 SGDLS, CDR2 YYNGEE. V lost 0 bases and J 3 bases, leaving 21 bases between the germline ends. The CDR3 DNA reads TGTGCCAGCAGCGTAGTCCCCGGAGTGGGGGGGCTAGACACCGGGGAGCTGTTTTTT. Residues: CASSVVPGVGGLDTGELFF.

The V gene is TRBV19, the J gene TRBJ1-2; D call uncertain. V was clipped by 3 bases and J by 4 bases, with 12 bases between them. The CDR3 spans 14 residues. Germline V gene lookup returns CDR1 LNHDA and CDR2 SQIVND (reference sequence). This CDR3 reads CASSISAWAYGYTF. For the CDR3, the DNA is TGTGCCAGTAGTATCTCCGCATGGGCCTATGGCTACACCTTC.

The chain joins TRBV27 to TRBJ1-2; no clear D. Trimming took off 2 bases at V and 4 bases at J, with 14 bases between the two ends. The CDR3 extends over 15 amino acids. Looked up from germline, CDR1 is MNHEY and CDR2 is SMNVEV (reference sequence). The chain's CDR3 is CASSLGVLAPYGYTF. Written as DNA, the CDR3 is TGTGCCAGCAGTTTAGGGGTGTTGGCCCCCTATGGCTACACCTTC.

The chain uses TRBV6-5 and TRBJ2-5; no definite D call. This CDR3 is 14 amino acids long. V lost 6 bases, J lost 1 base, and 12 bases lay in between. Per germline, CDR1 MNHEY and CDR2 SVGAGI. In DNA, the CDR3 is TGTGCCAGCAGCGACGCCCCTGTCCAAGAGACCCAGTACTTC. This encodes CASSDAPVQETQYF.

This clone was seen only once. V is TRBV5-1 and J is TRBJ2-7, with D uncertain. The germline V and J ends were trimmed by 0 bases and 7 bases, with 8 bases remaining between them. CDR1 and CDR2 (germline): SGHRS, YFSETQ. There are 12 residues in the CDR3. CDR3: CASSLGAGEQYF. Written as DNA, the CDR3 is TGCGCCAGCAGCTTGGGGGCTGGTGAGCAGTACTTC.

Here the CDR3 DNA reads TGTGCCAGCGGGGACAGGCTCCACGGAGGGTATGGCTACACCTTC. Residues: CASGDRLHGGYGYTF. This chain connects TRBV6-5 to TRBJ1-2, with 8 bases lining up with TRBD1. Germline CDR1 MNHEY, CDR2 SVGAGI. V shed 8 bases, J shed 5 bases, and the junction held 13 bases outside the gene matches. CDR3 length: 15 amino acids.

For the CDR3, the DNA is TGTGCCAGCAGCTTATGGGGGCCTGAAGAGACCCAGTACTTC. Translated, it gives CASSLWGPEETQYF. The V and J genes are TRBV7-9 and TRBJ2-5, with D possibly TRBD1 on 6 matching bases. Between the trimmed V and J ends, which lost 2 bases and 3 bases, there was a span of 10 bases. CDR3 length: 14 amino acids. From germline, CDR1 is SEHNR and CDR2 FQNEAQ (reference sequence).

The rearrangement links TRBV7-3 to TRBJ2-2, with 8 bases matching TRBD1. Trimming took 5 bases from V and 0 from J; bases not matched to a gene: 2. The germline V gene has CDR1 SGHTA and CDR2 FQGTGA. The CDR3 length is 15 residues. This CDR3 is CASSGTGSNTGELFF. DNA for the CDR3: TGTGCCAGCAGCGGGACAGGATCGAACACCGGGGAGCTGTTTTTT.

The V call is TRBV5-1, the J call TRBJ2-1; TRBD2 matches at 10 bases. Per germline, CDR1 SGHRS and CDR2 YFSETQ. Trimming at V came to 1 base and at J to 6 bases, leaving 7 bases not matched to a gene. The CDR3 length is 16 residues. The DNA of the CDR3 is TGCGCCAGCAGCTTGATGTGGGCTAGCGGGGGCAATGAGCAGTTCTTC. Translating it yields CASSLMWASGGNEQFF.

The genes are TRBV5-1 and TRBJ2-1; the match to TRBD2 covers 8 bases. Looked up from germline, CDR1 is SGHRS and CDR2 is YFSETQ. J gave up 4 bases and V 7 bases, and 7 bases lay outside the gene matches. The CDR3 is 14 residues long. CDR3 protein: CASQAGGPYNEQFF. The DNA of the CDR3 is TGCGCCAGCCAGGCGGGGGGACCTTACAATGAGCAGTTCTTC.

This chain connects TRBV5-4 to TRBJ1-1; possible D gene TRBD1, 6 bases. Trimming removed 4 bases at V and 7 bases at J, with 14 bases between. This CDR3 is 13 amino acids long. Looked up from germline, CDR1 is SGHNT and CDR2 is YYREEE (reference sequence). CDR3 region: CASSERQAGEAFF. Here the CDR3 DNA reads TGTGCCAGCAGCGAGCGACAGGCTGGTGAAGCTTTCTTT.

In its sample, this clone was seen once. The rearrangement links TRBV13 to TRBJ1-6; D remains ambiguous. The CDR3 has 17 amino acids. Trimming removed 7 bases at V and 3 bases at J, with 19 bases between. Germline lookup yields CDR1 PRHDT and CDR2 FYEKMQ (reference sequence). The CDR3 DNA sequence: TGTGCCAGCACCTTCCGCAGAGGGAGAGGCTATAATTCACCCCTCCACTTT. Its translation: CASTFRRGRGYNSPLHF.

This clone was found once. This CDR3 is CASSLAAGGPYEQYF. The CDR3 DNA is TGTGCCAGCAGCTTAGCGGCCGGAGGCCCCTACGAGCAGTACTTC. This rearrangement joins TRBV11-2 to TRBJ2-7, with D possibly being TRBD2 (5 bases). Germline values: CDR1 SGHAT, CDR2 FQNNGV. V shed 1 base and J shed 2 bases, with 12 bases lying between them. The CDR3 covers 15 residues. Based on the CDR3 plus reference TRBV11-2 and TRBJ2-7, the full variable domain is EAGVAQSPRYKIIEKRQSVAFWCNPISGHATLYWYQQILGQGPKLLIQFQNNGVVDDSQLPKDRFSAERLKGVDSTLKIQPAKLEDSAVYLCASSLAAGGPYEQYFGPGTRLTVT.

This clone was detected only once. The gene calls are TRBV5-6 and TRBJ2-5; tentative D call: TRBD2 (6 bases). V was trimmed by 6 bases and J by 4 bases, leaving 16 bases between them. Germline V gives CDR1 SGHDT, CDR2 YYEEEE. CDR3 length: 14 residues. The chain's CDR3 is CASTPGGSRETQYF. CDR3 bases: TGTGCCAGCACCCCTGGGGGGAGCCGAGAGACCCAGTACTTC.